This T cell receptor beta chain stems from a study of shared clonotypes between healthy human individuals. Study-level information: Plates per donor: three CD4 naive, three CD4 memory, two CD8 naive, one CD8 memory.

Looked up from germline, CDR1 is MNHEY and CDR2 is SVGAGI. V shed 5 bases and J shed 8 bases, with 21 bases lying between them. The CDR3 runs to 15 residues. Negatively enriched CD4+ T cells were divided by CD45RA into naive and memory. Of note for this clone: Its matching antigen is unknown.

Here immunoSEQ multiplex PCR was the method, and the copy in TCRdb shows in-frame clones only, minus some. Found here are some 2.1 million clones, 85% to 95% of them singletons; the top ten hold 0.13%. Study findings and constraints: A small donor pool kept down the genetic and exposure-history diversity that was represented.

This clonotype was sampled from a man in his late teens or twenties in good health. What was sequenced was naive CD4+ T cells sorted from blood. Noted subset: CD45RA+ positively selected. This chain joins TRBV6-5 and TRBJ1-2; TRBD1 is a possible D gene (5 bases). Written as DNA, the CDR3 is TGTGCCAGCAGTCAAACGGCAGGGATTAAGGCAGGCTACACCTTC. Translation: CASSQTAGIKAGYTF.